This TCR beta chain appears in the sequencing data of a study of blood T cell repertoires in COVID-19. The authors' processing: Quantification of nucleated cells was approximated via reference gene primer amplification. Data came from immunoSEQ multiplex PCR; TCRdb stores just in-frame clones and leaves some out. V and J calls and clone size are given by that table; D and trimming were obtained from the DNA. The data show approximately 260,000 clones, about four fifths seen once. In Cohort 3, a recovered donor had either two negative PCRs, clearance, or symptom resolution. Germline V gene sequence: CDR1 PRHDT, CDR2 FYEKMQ (reference sequence). The CDR3 consists of 15 residues. The trim removed 6 bases at V and 6 bases at J, leaving 14 bases unmatched.

Sample: PBMCs or T cells enriched from blood (not recorded which). The TCR sequence derives from a man aged 50 to 60 who had recovered from COVID-19. The chain combines TRBV13 with TRBJ2-7, with TRBD1 matching over 7 bases. The CDR3 loop is CASRQGSVDPGEQYF. In DNA form, the CDR3 reads TGTGCCAGCAGACAGGGGTCGGTAGATCCGGGCGAGCAGTACTTC.